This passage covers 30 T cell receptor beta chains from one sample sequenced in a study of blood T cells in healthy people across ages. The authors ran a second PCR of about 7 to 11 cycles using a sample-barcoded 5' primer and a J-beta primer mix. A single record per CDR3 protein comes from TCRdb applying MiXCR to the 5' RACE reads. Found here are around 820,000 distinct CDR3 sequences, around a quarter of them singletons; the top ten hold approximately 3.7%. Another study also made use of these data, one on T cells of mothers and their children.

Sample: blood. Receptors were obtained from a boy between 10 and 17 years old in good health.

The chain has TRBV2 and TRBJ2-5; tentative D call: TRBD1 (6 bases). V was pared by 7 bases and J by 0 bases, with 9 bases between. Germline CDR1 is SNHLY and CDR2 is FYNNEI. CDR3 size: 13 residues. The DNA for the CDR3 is TGTGCCAGCAAGGGGGAGTACCAAGAGACCCAGTACTTC. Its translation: CASKGEYQETQYF.

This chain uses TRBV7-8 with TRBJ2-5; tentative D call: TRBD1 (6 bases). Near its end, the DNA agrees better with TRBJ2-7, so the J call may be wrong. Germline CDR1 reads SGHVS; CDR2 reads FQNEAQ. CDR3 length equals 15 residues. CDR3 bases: TGTGCCAGCAGCTATTACCGGGACAACTCCTACGAGCAGTACTTC. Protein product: CASSYYRDNSYEQYF.

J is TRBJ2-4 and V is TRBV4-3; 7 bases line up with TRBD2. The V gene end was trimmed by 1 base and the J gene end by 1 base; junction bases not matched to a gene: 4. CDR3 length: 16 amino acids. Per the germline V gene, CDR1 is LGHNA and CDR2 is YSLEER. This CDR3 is CASSQAAGGAKNIQYF. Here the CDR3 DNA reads TGCGCCAGCAGCCAAGCCGCCGGGGGGGCCAAAAACATTCAGTACTTC.

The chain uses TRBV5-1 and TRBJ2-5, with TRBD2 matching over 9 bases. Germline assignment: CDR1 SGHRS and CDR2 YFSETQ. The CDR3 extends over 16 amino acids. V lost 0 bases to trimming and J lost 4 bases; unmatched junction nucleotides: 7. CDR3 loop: CASSLDISGGGETQYF. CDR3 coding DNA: TGCGCCAGCAGCTTGGATATTAGCGGGGGCGGAGAGACCCAGTACTTC. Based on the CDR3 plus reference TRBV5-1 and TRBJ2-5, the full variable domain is KAGVTQTPRYLIKTRGQQVTLSCSPISGHRSVSWYQQTPGQGLQFLFEYFSETQRNKGNFPGRFSGRQFSNSRSEMNVSTLELGDSALYLCASSLDISGGGETQYFGPGTRLLVL.

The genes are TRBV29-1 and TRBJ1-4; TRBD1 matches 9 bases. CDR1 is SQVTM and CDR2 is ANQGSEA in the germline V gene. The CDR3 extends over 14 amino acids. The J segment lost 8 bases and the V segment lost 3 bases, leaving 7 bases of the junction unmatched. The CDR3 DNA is TGCAGCGTTGATCTGACAGGGGGTCTGGAAAAACTGTTTTTT. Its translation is CSVDLTGGLEKLFF. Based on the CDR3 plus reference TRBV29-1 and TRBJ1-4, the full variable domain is SAVISQKPSRDICQRGTSLTIQCQVDSQVTMMFWYRQQPGQSLTLIATANQGSEATYESGFVIDKFPISRPNLTFSTLTVSNMSPEDSSIYLCSVDLTGGLEKLFFGSGTQLSVL.

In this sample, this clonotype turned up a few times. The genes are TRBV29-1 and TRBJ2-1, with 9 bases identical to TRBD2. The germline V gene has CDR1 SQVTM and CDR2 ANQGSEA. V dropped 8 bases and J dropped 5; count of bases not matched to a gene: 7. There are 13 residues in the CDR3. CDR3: CSSASGIHNEQFF. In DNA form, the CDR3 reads TGCAGCTCGGCTAGCGGGATACACAATGAGCAGTTCTTC.

CDR3 residues: CASRPDRREQFF. The CDR3 nucleotides read TGTGCCAGCAGGCCAGACAGGCGCGAGCAGTTCTTC. V is TRBV6-2 or TRBV6-3 and J is TRBJ2-5; D might be TRBD1 (6 bases). The end of the DNA is better explained by TRBJ2-1, so the J call may be wrong. The germline CDR1 and CDR2 sequences are MNHEY and SVGEGT. This CDR3 contains 12 residues.

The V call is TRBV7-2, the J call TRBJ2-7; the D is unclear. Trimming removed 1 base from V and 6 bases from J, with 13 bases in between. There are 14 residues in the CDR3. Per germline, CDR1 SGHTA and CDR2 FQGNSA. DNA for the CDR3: TGTGCCAGCAGCTTAGGACGGCCCCTTGGCGAGCAGTACTTC. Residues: CASSLGRPLGEQYF.

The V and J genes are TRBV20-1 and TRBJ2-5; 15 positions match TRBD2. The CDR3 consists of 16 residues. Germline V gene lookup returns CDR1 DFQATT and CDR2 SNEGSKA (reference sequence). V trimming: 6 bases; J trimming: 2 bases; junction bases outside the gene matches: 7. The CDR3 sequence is CSARKGLAGGQETQYF. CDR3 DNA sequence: TGCAGTGCCAGAAAGGGACTAGCGGGAGGACAAGAGACCCAGTACTTC.

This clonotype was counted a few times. CDR3 coding DNA: TGTGCCAGCAGCTTAACTGGACAGGGGGCCCTCCACTTT. This encodes CASSLTGQGALHF. The chain links TRBV7-3 to TRBJ1-6; 10 bases agree with TRBD1. Germline assignment: CDR1 SGHTA and CDR2 FQGTGA. V was clipped by 0 bases and J by 14 bases; unmatched bases: 1. The CDR3 is made up of 13 amino acids.

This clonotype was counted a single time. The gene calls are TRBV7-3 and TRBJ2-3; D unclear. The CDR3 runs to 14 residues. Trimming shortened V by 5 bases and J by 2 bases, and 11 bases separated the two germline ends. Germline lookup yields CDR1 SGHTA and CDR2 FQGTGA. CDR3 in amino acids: CASSSTLSTDTQYF. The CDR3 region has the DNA TGTGCCAGCAGCAGTACATTATCCACAGATACGCAGTATTTT.

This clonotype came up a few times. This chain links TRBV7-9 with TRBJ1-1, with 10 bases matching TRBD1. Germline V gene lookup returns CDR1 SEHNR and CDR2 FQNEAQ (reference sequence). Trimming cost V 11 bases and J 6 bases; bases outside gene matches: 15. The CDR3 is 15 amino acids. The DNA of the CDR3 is TGTGCCGGTGGAGGACAGGGGGGCCTAGCCCCTGAAGCTTTCTTT. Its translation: CAGGGQGGLAPEAFF. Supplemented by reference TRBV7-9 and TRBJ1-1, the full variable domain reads DTGVSQNPRHKITKRGQNVTFRCDPISEHNRLYWYRQTLGQGPEFLTYFQNEAQLEKSRLLSDRFSAERPKGSFSTLEIQRTEQGDSAMYLCAGGGQGGLAPEAFFGQGTRLTVV.

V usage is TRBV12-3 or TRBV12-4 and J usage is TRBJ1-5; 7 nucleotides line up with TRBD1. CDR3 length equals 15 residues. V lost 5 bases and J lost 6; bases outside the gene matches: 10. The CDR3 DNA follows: TGTGCCAGCAGTCCCAACAGGGGAGTGAGTCAGCCCCAGCATTTT. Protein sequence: CASSPNRGVSQPQHF.

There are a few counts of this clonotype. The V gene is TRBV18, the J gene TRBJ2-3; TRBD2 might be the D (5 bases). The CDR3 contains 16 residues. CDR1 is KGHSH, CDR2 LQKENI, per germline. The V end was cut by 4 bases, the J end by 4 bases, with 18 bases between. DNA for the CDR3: TGTGCCAGCTCACTTCCCGGCGGTTTGGAGGCAGATACGCAGTATTTT. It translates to CASSLPGGLEADTQYF.

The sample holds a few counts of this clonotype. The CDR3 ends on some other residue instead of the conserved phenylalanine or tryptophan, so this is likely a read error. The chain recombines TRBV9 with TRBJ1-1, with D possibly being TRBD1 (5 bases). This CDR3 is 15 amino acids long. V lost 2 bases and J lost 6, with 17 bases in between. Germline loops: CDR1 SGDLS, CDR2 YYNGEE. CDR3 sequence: CASSVDPQGVAEAFL. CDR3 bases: TGTGCCAGCAGCGTGGACCCTCAGGGTGTGGCTGAAGCTTTCCTT.

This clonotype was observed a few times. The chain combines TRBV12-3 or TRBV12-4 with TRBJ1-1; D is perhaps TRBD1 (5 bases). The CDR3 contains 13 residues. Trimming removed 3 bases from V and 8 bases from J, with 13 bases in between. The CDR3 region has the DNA TGTGCCAGCAGTTTTGCAGGGTCGCTAGAAGCTTTCTTT. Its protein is CASSFAGSLEAFF.

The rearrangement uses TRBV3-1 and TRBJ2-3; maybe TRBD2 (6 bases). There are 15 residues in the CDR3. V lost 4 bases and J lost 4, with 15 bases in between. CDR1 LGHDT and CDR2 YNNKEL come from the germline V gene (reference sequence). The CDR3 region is CASSPAGGTSDTQYF. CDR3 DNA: TGTGCCAGCAGCCCTGCCGGCGGGACTTCAGATACGCAGTATTTT.

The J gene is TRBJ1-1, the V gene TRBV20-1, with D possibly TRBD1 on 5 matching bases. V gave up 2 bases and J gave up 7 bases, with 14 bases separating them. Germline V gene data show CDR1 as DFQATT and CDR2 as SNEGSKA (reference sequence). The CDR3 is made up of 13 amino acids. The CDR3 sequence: CSARPTEYFEAFF. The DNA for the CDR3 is TGCAGTGCTAGACCGACAGAGTATTTTGAAGCTTTCTTT.

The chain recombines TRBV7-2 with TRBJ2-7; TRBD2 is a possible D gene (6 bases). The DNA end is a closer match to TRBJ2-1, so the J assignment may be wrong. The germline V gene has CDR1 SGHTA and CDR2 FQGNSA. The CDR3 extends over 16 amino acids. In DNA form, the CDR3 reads TGTGCCAGCAGCTCCCTGGACTACGCATTCCGCGATGAGCAGTTCTTC. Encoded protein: CASSSLDYAFRDEQFF.

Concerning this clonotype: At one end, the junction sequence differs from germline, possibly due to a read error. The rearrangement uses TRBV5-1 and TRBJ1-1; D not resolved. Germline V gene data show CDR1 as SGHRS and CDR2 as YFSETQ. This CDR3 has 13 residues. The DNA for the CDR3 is TGCGCCAGCAGCTTAGGTCAAAGAACTGAAGCTTCCTTT. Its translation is CASSLGQRTEASF.

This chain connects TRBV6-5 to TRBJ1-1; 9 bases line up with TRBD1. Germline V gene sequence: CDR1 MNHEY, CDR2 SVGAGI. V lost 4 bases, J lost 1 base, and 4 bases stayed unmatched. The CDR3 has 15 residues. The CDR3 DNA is TGTGCCAGCAGTTTTAGACAGGGGGGGAACACTGAAGCTTTCTTT. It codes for CASSFRQGGNTEAFF.

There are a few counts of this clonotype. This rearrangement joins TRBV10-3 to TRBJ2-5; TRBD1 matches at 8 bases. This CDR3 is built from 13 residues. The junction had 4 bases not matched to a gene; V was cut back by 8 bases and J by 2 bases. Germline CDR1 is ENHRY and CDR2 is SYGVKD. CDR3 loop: CAISTGEQETQYF. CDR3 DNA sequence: TGTGCCATCTCGACAGGGGAGCAAGAGACCCAGTACTTC.

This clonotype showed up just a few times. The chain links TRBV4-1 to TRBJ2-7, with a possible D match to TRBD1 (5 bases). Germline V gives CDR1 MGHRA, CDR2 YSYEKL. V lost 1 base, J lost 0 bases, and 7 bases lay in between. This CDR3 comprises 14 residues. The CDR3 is CASSQGQLSYEQYF. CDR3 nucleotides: TGCGCCAGCAGCCAAGGACAGCTCTCCTACGAGCAGTACTTC.

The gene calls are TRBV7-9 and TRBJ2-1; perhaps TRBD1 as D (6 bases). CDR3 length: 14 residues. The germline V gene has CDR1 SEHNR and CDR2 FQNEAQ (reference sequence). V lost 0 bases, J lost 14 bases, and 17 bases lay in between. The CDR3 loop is CASSLALRASGEFF. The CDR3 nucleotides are TGTGCCAGCAGCTTAGCGTTGCGGGCGTCAGGGGAGTTCTTC.

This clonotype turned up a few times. The CDR3: CASRSPGGRSYEQYF. CDR3 in DNA: TGTGCCAGCAGATCTCCCGGGGGTCGAAGCTACGAGCAGTACTTC. The genes are TRBV28 and TRBJ2-7; D perhaps matches TRBD2 (6 bases). The CDR3 spans 15 residues. Trimming took 6 bases from V and 3 from J, leaving 18 bases between them. Germline V gene data show CDR1 as MDHEN and CDR2 as SYDVKM.

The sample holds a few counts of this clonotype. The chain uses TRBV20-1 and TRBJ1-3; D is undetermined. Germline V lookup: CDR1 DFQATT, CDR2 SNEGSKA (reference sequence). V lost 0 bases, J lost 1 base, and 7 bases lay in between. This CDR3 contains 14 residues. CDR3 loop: CSARDGGSGNTIYF. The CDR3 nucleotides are TGCAGTGCTAGAGATGGAGGGTCTGGAAACACCATATATTTT.

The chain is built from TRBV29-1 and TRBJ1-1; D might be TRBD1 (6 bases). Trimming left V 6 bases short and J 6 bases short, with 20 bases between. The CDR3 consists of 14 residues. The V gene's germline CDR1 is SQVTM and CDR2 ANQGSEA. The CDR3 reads CSVGGGEGSPEAFF. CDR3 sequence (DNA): TGCAGCGTCGGGGGCGGGGAGGGATCGCCTGAAGCTTTCTTT.

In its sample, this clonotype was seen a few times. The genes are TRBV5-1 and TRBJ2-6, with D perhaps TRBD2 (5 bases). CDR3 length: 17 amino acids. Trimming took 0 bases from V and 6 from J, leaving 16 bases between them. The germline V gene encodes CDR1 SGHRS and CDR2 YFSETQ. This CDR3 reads CASSLVGLTDLANVLTF. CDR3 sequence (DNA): TGCGCCAGCAGCTTGGTAGGTTTGACGGACTTGGCCAACGTCCTGACTTTC.

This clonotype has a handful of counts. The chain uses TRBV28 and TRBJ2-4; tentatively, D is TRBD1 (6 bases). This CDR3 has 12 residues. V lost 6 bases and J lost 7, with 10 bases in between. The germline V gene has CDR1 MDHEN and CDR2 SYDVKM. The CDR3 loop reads CASRGRGNIQYF. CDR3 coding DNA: TGTGCCAGCAGGGGCAGGGGCAACATTCAGTACTTC.

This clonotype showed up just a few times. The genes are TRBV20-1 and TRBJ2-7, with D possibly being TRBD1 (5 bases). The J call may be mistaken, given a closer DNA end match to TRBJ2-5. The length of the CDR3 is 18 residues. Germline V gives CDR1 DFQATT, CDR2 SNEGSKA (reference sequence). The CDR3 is CSAKNQGKPDNFQETQYF. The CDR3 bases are TGCAGTGCTAAGAACCAGGGTAAACCCGATAATTTCCAAGAGACCCAGTACTTC.